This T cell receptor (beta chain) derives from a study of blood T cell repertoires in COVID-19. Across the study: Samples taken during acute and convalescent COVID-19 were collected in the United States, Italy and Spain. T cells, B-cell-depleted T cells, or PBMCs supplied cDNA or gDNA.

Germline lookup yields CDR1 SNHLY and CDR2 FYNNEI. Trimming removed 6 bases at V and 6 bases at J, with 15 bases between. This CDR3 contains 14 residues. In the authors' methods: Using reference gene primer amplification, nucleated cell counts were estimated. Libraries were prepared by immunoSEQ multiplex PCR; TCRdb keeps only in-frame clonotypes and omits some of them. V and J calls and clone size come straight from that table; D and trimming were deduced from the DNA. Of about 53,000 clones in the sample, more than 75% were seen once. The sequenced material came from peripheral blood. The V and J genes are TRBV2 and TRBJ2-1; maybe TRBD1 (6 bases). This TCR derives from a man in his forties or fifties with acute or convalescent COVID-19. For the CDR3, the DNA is TGTGCCAGCAGACCGACAGGCAGTCCCAATGAGCAGTTCTTC. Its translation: CASRPTGSPNEQFF. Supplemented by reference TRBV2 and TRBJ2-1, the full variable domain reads EPEVTQTPSHQVTQMGQEVILRCVPISNHLYFYWYRQILGQKVEFLVSFYNNEISEKSEIFDDQFSVERPDGSNFTLKIRSTKLEDSAMYFCASRPTGSPNEQFFGPGTRLTVL.